Sequencing of this T cell receptor (beta chain) was carried out in a study of T-cell reconstitution after alpha-beta-depleted transplantation in children. Regarding the study as a whole: The origin of high day-60 TCRbeta diversity in some patients lay in surviving recipient T cells and thymic progenitors. T-cell numbers and diversity one year post-transplant derived largely from freshly generated T cells. About two months after transplant, alpha-beta T cells reportedly came from several hundred expanded graft clones.

To note about this clonotype: What it binds is not known.

A library of TCRbeta sequences, prepared with unique molecular identifiers, was generated. TCRdb ran MiXCR on the PCR reads and lists one entry per CDR3 protein. This table holds fewer than 500,000 distinct CDR3 sequences, 43% found once. This specimen consisted of PBMCs, obtained before TCRalphabeta/CD19-depleted stem cell transplant. This TCR derives from a girl aged 2-10 years with aplastic anemia, due to receive a stem cell transplant.

The CDR3 sequence: CSASETGDSNTEAFF. CDR3 DNA sequence: TGCAGTGCTAGCGAGACAGGGGATAGTAACACTGAAGCTTTCTTT. This chain links TRBV20-1 with TRBJ1-1, with 8 nucleotides matching TRBD1. V was pared by 3 bases and J by 2 bases, with 8 bases of the junction left unmatched. Germline values: CDR1 DFQATT, CDR2 SNEGSKA (reference sequence). CDR3 length: 15 amino acids.